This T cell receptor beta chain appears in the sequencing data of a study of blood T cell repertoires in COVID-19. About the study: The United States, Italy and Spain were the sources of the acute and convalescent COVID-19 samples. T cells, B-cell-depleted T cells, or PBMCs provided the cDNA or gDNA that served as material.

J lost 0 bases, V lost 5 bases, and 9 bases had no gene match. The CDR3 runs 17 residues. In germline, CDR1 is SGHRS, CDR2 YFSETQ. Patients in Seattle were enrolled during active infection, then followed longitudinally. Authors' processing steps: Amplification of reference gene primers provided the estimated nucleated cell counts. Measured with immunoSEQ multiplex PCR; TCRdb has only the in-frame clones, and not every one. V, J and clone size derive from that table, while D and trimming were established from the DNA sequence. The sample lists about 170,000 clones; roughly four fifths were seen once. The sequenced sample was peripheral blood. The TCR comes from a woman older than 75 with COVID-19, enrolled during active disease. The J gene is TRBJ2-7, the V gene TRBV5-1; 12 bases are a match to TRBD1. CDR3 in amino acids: CASRSTPGQGASYEQYF. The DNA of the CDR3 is TGCGCCAGCAGATCCACACCGGGACAGGGGGCCTCCTACGAGCAGTACTTC. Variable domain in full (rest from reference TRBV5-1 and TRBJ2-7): KAGVTQTPRYLIKTRGQQVTLSCSPISGHRSVSWYQQTPGQGLQFLFEYFSETQRNKGNFPGRFSGRQFSNSRSEMNVSTLELGDSALYLCASRSTPGQGASYEQYFGPGTRLTVT.